The 9 T cell receptor beta chains below all came from one sample that was sequenced in a study of T cells after yellow fever vaccination. Via MiXCR, TCRdb re-called the 5' RACE reads, giving one row per CDR3 protein. The profile shows 80,000 to 100,000 distinct CDR3 sequences, over 8% of them singletons. The sample here was CD8+ T cells not binding an NS4B(214-222) dextramer, sorted from PBMCs, taken roughly 15 days after the first yellow fever vaccination. Source of these receptors: a man younger than 35 who received the YFV17D yellow fever vaccine.

The CDR3 coding sequence is TGTGCCAGCAGCGTAGTGGGTAGCGGGGGCCCGAACACCGGGGAGCTGTTTTTT. It specifies CASSVVGSGGPNTGELFF. This chain uses TRBV9 with TRBJ2-2; 9 bases match TRBD2. Germline assignment: CDR1 SGDLS and CDR2 YYNGEE. The CDR3 loop spans 18 amino acids. Trimming took 0 bases from V and 0 from J; bases not matched to a gene: 6.

This clonotype was found a few times. This chain uses TRBV7-6 with TRBJ2-7; no firm D call. The CDR3 consists of 14 residues. Trimming stripped 3 bases from V and 1 base from J, with 10 bases between. CDR1 is SGHVS and CDR2 is FNYEAQ in the germline V gene. The CDR3 DNA follows: TGTGCCAGCAGCTTGGGCTACAGATCCTACGAGCAGTACTTC. Amino acids: CASSLGYRSYEQYF. The entire variable domain, with the rest obtained from reference TRBV7-6 and TRBJ2-7, is as follows: GAGVSQSPRYKVTKRGQDVALRCDPISGHVSLYWYRQALGQGPEFLTYFNYEAQQDKSGLPNDRFSAERPEGSISTLTIQRTEQRDSAMYRCASSLGYRSYEQYFGPGTRLTVT.

This clonotype was found a few times. The rearrangement links TRBV27 to TRBJ2-7, with 8 bases that match TRBD1. Germline V gene data show CDR1 as MNHEY and CDR2 as SMNVEV (reference sequence). The CDR3 totals 13 residues. V was clipped by 3 bases and J by 3 bases; unmatched bases: 1. CDR3 region: CASSFTGGYEQYF. DNA for the CDR3: TGTGCCAGCAGTTTTACAGGGGGCTACGAGCAGTACTTC.

The chain links TRBV4-3 to TRBJ2-5; 10 nucleotides agree with TRBD2. This CDR3 contains 16 residues. Germline CDR1 LGHNA, CDR2 YSLEER. With 1 base clipped from V and 1 base from J, the junction kept 3 bases outside the gene matches. The CDR3 bases are TGCGCCAGCAGCCAAGTGGCTAGCGGGGGCCAAGAGACCCAGTACTTC. This sequence encodes CASSQVASGGQETQYF.

This chain uses TRBV6-1 with TRBJ1-5, with D perhaps TRBD1 (5 bases). Germline V CDR1 and CDR2: MNHNS, SASEGT. This CDR3 has 15 residues. Trimming pared 7 bases from V and 1 base from J, leaving 14 bases between. The CDR3 sequence is CASNPTGRSNQPQHF. The DNA of the CDR3 is TGTGCCAGCAACCCGACGGGACGGAGCAATCAGCCCCAGCATTTT.

The chain links TRBV4-3 to TRBJ2-1, with 9 bases matching TRBD1. This CDR3 contains 16 residues. With V trimmed by 3 bases and J by 3 bases, 6 bases remained unmatched. From germline, CDR1 is LGHNA and CDR2 YSLEER. The CDR3 loop is CASSQETGGIYNEQFF. Here the CDR3 DNA reads TGCGCCAGCAGCCAGGAAACAGGGGGCATCTACAATGAGCAGTTCTTC.

This sequence joins TRBV11-2 and TRBJ2-1; D not certain. The CDR3 sequence is 11 residues long. Trimming took off 1 base at V and 8 bases at J, with 3 bases between the two ends. The germline V gene has CDR1 SGHAT and CDR2 FQNNGV. The CDR3 DNA reads as TGTGCCAGCAGCTTAGTCGATGAGCAGTTCTTC. This encodes CASSLVDEQFF.

This clonotype came up many times. The chain has TRBV6-2 or TRBV6-3 and TRBJ2-1; D might be TRBD2 (5 bases). CDR1 and CDR2 (germline): MNHEY, SVGEGT. V gave up 0 bases and J gave up 4 bases, with 16 bases separating them. The CDR3 covers 17 residues. This CDR3 reads CASSYSRQGGLYNEQFF. CDR3 nucleotide sequence: TGTGCCAGCAGTTACTCGAGGCAAGGAGGCCTTTACAATGAGCAGTTCTTC.

This clonotype has only a few counts. V is TRBV4-3 and J is TRBJ1-2, with TRBD1 matching over 7 bases. The germline V gene has CDR1 LGHNA and CDR2 YSLEER. The CDR3 runs 16 residues. After removal of 6 bases from V and 0 bases from J, the junction contained 10 bases not matched to a gene. The CDR3 coding sequence is TGCGCCAGCAGACCCGACCCAGGGGGTTCTAACTATGGCTACACCTTC. The encoded protein is CASRPDPGGSNYGYTF.